This paragraph reports one TCR beta chain. What it recognizes is unknown. These data are taken from a study of naive CD8 T cells in extremely preterm neonates. The study, taken as a whole, reports: CDR3 nucleotide sharing was roughly 3% in preterm, 0.3% to 0.5% term, 0.03% children, around 0.01% adults.

Deliveries were elective term cesareans at roughly 37-43 weeks, with no labor or membrane rupture. Per sample, roughly 18,000 to 100,000 naive CD8+ cells were sorted. The V end lost 1 base, the J end lost 1 base, and 10 bases lay between the germline ends. The CDR3 is 16 amino acids. Germline V CDR1 and CDR2: MDHEN, SYDVKM. Repertoires were generated with immunoSEQ multiplex PCR, while TCRdb's copy carries only in-frame clones and drops some. This sample has 4,000 to 6,000 clones, with about 97% found just once. The rearrangement uses TRBV28 and TRBJ2-2; D perhaps matches TRBD1 (6 bases). Material for sequencing was naive CD8+ T cells from cord blood. This receptor was obtained from a newborn in good health. The CDR3 bases are TGTGCCAGCAGTTTATCGCAGGGGCGGAACACCGGGGAGCTGTTTTTT. Its translation is CASSLSQGRNTGELFF. Supplemented by reference TRBV28 and TRBJ2-2, the full variable domain reads DVKVTQSSRYLVKRTGEKVFLECVQDMDHENMFWYRQDPGLGLRLIYFSYDVKMKEKGDIPEGYSVSREKKERFSLILESASTNQTSMYLCASSLSQGRNTGELFFGEGSRLTVL.